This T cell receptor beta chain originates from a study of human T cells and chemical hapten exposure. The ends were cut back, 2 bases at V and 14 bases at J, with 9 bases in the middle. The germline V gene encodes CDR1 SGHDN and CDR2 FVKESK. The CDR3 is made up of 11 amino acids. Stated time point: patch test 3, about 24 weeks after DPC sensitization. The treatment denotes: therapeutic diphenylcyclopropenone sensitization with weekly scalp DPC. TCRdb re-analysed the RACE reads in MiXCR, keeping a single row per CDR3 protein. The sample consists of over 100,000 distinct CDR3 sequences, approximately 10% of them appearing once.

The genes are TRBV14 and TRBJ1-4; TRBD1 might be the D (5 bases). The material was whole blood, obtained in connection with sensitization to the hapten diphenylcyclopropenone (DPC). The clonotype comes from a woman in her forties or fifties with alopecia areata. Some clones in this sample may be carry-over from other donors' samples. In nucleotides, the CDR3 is TGTGCCAGCAGCCAATGGGGACGCCTGTTTTTT. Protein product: CASSQWGRLFF.